This T cell receptor beta chain originates from a study of blood T cell repertoires in COVID-19. In the study overall: Samples of COVID-19 (acute and convalescent) were obtained from the United States, Italy and Spain. Sources were T cells, B-cell-depleted T cells, or PBMCs; the material itself was cDNA or gDNA.

In the source study's methods: For nucleated cells, counts were estimated from reference gene primer amplification. Here immunoSEQ multiplex PCR was the method, and the copy in TCRdb shows in-frame clones only, minus some. The V and J calls and clone size are taken from that table; D and trimming were inferred from the DNA. The sample records approximately 330,000 clones, more than 75% being singletons. The TCR originated in a woman aged 50 to 65 with active or convalescent COVID-19. The sample consisted of peripheral blood.

CDR3 DNA: TGTGCCAGCTTAAGAGGATACAATGAGCAGTTCTTC. This encodes CASLRGYNEQFF. The chain is built from TRBV2 and TRBJ2-1; D ambiguous. The CDR3 has 12 amino acids. V shed 8 bases and J shed 4 bases, with 9 bases lying between them. Germline-derived CDR1 and CDR2 are SNHLY and FYNNEI.